This T cell receptor beta chain was identified during a study of blood T cell repertoires in COVID-19. The overall study: There were acute and convalescent COVID-19 samples, and they came from the United States, Italy and Spain. The analysed material was cDNA or gDNA that came from T cells, B-cell-depleted T cells, or PBMCs.

This clone showed up just once. The CDR3 has 15 residues. Germline CDR1 SGDLS, CDR2 YYNGEE. Trimming removed 4 bases at V and 8 bases at J, with 20 bases between. Original processing methods: Amplification of reference gene primers was used by the study to estimate nucleated cell counts. Sequencing was performed with immunoSEQ multiplex PCR; in TCRdb, only in-frame clones are kept and a portion is missing. That table furnishes V, J and clone size, whereas the DNA furnished D and trimming. Of about 260,000 clones detected, around 90% appear once; the ten largest clones hold 2% to 2.5%. This chain connects TRBV9 to TRBJ2-3; D may be TRBD1 (6 bases). This clonotype was obtained from a woman between 50 and 59 years old who had recovered from COVID-19. The sample comprised peripheral blood. CDR3 sequence (DNA): TGTGCCAGCAGCTCCCAGACAGGCCCTAGCCGTACGCAGTATTTT. It specifies CASSSQTGPSRTQYF.